This TCR beta chain was identified during a study of blood T cell repertoires in COVID-19. Trimming cost V 6 bases and J 11 bases; bases outside gene matches: 14. CDR3 size: 14 residues. Per germline, CDR1 MDHEN and CDR2 SYDVKM. Here immunoSEQ multiplex PCR was the method, and the copy in TCRdb shows in-frame clones only, minus some. This sample has fewer than 400,000 clones, with about nine tenths found just once. V and J are TRBV28 and TRBJ1-1; 8 bases line up with TRBD1. The receptor comes from a woman aged 30 to 39 with COVID-19, enrolled during active disease. The material sequenced was peripheral blood. The CDR3 protein is CASRYSGGLLRAFF. The CDR3 nucleotides read TGTGCCAGCAGGTATTCAGGGGGCCTCCTCAGGGCTTTCTTT.